This T cell receptor beta chain is from a study of T cell repertoires in cytomegalovirus infection. TCRdb processed the reads anew with MiXCR; each CDR3 protein has one entry. The data show a few hundred thousand distinct CDR3 sequences, roughly an eighth seen once. This clonotype was observed many times. Trimming left V 1 base short and J 6 bases short, with 18 bases between. Germline V gene data show CDR1 as SGHVS and CDR2 as FQNEAQ. This CDR3 has 16 amino acids. Sequencing was performed on PBMCs. V gene TRBV7-8 combines with J gene TRBJ1-1; D is unclear. The clonotype originates from a human donor in good health (CMV status not recorded). Some clones in this sample may be carry-over from other donors' samples. The CDR3 sequence: CASSLGSDGILSEAFF. The DNA for the CDR3 is TGTGCCAGCAGCTTAGGGTCGGACGGCATCCTTTCTGAAGCTTTCTTT.